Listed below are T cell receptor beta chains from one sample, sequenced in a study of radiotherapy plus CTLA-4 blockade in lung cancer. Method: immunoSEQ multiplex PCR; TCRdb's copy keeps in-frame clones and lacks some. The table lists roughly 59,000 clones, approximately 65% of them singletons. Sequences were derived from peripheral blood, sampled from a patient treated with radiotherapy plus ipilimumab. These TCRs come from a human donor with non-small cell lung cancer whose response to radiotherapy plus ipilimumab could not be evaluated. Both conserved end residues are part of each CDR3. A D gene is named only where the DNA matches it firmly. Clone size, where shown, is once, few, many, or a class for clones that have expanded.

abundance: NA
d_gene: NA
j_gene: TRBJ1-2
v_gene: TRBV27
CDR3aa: CASSSAGRANGYTF
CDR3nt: TGTGCCAGCAGTTCCGCCGGCAGGGCGAACGGCTACACCTTC

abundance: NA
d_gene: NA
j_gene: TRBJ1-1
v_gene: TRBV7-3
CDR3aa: CASSFTGGGEAFF
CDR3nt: TGTGCCAGCAGCTTTACCGGGGGGGGTGAAGCTTTCTTT

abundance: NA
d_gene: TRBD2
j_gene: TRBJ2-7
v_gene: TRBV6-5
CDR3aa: CASSPRLAGPYEQYF
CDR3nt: TGTGCCAGCAGTCCGAGACTAGCGGGGCCCTACGAGCAGTACTTC

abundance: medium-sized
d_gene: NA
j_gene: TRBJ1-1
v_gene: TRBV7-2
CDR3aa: CASSYRVNTEAFF
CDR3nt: TGTGCCAGCAGCTACAGGGTTAACACTGAAGCTTTCTTT

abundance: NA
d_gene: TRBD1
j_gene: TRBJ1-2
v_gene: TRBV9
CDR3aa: CASSVATGGNGYTF
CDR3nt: TGTGCCAGCAGCGTAGCGACAGGGGGTAATGGCTACACCTTC

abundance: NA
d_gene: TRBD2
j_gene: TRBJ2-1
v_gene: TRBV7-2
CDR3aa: CASSPLSGGAFEQFF
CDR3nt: TGTGCCAGCAGCCCCTTAAGCGGGGGGGCCTTTGAGCAGTTCTTC

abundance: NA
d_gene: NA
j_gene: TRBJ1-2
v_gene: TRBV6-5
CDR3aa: CASSYEAGRRYTF
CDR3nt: TGTGCCAGCAGTTATGAGGCGGGGAGAAGGTACACCTTC

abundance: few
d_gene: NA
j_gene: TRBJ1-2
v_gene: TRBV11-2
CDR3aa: CASSQQGAAGYTF
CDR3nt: TGTGCCAGCAGCCAACAGGGTGCCGCTGGCTACACCTTC

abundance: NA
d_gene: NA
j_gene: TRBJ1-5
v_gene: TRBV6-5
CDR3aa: CASRPAGGRPQHF
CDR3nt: TGTGCCAGCAGGCCCGCGGGTGGGAGGCCCCAGCATTTT

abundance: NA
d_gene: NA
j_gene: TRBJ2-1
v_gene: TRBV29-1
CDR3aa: CSVGTGRANNEQFF
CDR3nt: TGCAGCGTTGGTACAGGGAGGGCCAACAATGAGCAGTTCTTC

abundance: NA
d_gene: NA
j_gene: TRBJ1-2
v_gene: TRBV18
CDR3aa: CASSPGRDFYGYTF
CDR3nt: TGTGCCAGCTCACCCGGGAGAGACTTCTATGGCTACACCTTC

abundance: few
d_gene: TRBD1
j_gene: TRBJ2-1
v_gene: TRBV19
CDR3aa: CASSTRTGGSYNEQFF
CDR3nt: TGTGCCAGTAGTACCAGGACAGGAGGCTCCTACAATGAGCAGTTCTTC

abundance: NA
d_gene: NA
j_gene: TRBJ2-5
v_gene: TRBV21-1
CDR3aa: CASSTFPHPGTRAQETQYF
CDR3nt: TGTGCCAGCAGCACTTTTCCCCACCCCGGGACTAGGGCGCAAGAGACCCAGTACTTC

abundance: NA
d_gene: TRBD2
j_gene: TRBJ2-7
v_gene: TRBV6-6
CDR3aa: CASSPGTRGYEQYF
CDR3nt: TGTGCCAGCAGTCCCGGGACTAGGGGATACGAGCAGTACTTC

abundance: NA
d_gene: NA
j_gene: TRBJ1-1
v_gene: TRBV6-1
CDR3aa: CASSESGGTEAFF
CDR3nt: TGTGCCAGCAGTGAAAGTGGGGGGACTGAAGCTTTCTTT

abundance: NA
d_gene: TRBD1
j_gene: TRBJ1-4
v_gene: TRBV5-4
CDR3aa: CASSLSGGGEKLFF
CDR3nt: TGTGCCAGCAGCTTGTCAGGGGGCGGTGAAAAACTGTTTTTT

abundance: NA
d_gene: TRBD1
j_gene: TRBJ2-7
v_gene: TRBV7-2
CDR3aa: CASSLGVGQGDYEQYF
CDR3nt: TGTGCCAGCAGCTTAGGCGTAGGACAGGGTGACTACGAGCAGTACTTC

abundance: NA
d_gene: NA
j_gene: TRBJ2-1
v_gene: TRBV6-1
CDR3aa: CASSELWGGPDNEQFF
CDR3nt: TGTGCCAGCAGTGAACTGTGGGGGGGGCCCGACAATGAGCAGTTCTTC

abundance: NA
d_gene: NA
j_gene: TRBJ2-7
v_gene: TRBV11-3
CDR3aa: CASSLGRDRYEQYF
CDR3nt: TGTGCCAGCAGCTTAGGCAGGGATCGCTACGAGCAGTACTTC

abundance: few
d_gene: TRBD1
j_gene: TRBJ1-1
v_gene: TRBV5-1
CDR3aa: CASSFTGVNTEAFF
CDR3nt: TGCGCCAGCAGCTTTACAGGGGTGAACACTGAAGCTTTCTTT

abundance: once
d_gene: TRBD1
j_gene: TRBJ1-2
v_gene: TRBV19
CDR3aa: CASSPQGTGYGYTF
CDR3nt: TGTGCCAGTAGCCCACAGGGGACGGGCTATGGCTACACCTTC

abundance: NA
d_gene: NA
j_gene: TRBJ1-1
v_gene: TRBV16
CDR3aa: CASSQSTRNTEAFF
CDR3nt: TGTGCCAGCAGCCAATCGACAAGGAACACTGAAGCTTTCTTT

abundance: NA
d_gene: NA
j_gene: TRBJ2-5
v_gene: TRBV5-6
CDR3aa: CASSLGELAEETQYF
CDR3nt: TGTGCCAGCAGCCTGGGGGAGTTAGCCGAAGAGACCCAGTACTTC